This TCR beta chain was obtained from a study of T cell repertoires in cytomegalovirus infection (dated by TCRdb to about 2019). Some background on the complete study: Donor HLA type was relevant to the analysis, because carriage of CMV infection together with the matching HLA type was indicated by public TCR beta signatures.

What the research found in general, with its limitations: In both this cohort and an independent roughly 350-donor cohort, the cumulative frequency of public TCR beta family members distinguished carriers of CMV infection plus the relevant HLA type. The ex vivo response was dominated by HLA-C-restricted CMV-specific TCR beta clonotypes, which also provided the single most frequent clonotype in two of eight donors.

Reads for this sample came from an Illumina HiSeq 1500. In-frame beta chains were kept once TCRdb had trimmed the public reads at Q25 with fastp and called clones with MiXCR. Identical CDR3 proteins give one entry, which carries the most common genes and DNA. For this sample there are approximately 500,000 distinct CDR3 sequences; roughly 12% appear just once. Roughly 10% of the sample is in the top ten clones. With respect to this clonotype: Its specific antigen is unknown. Base qualities are not at hand, and no much larger clone is one base apart.

V has 4 bases trimmed and J has 3 bases trimmed; junction bases matching no gene number 8. CDR1 SGHDT and CDR2 YYEEEE are derived from the germline V gene. The CDR3, from cysteine to phenylalanine, totals 15 residues. Only the CDR3 portion is preserved as DNA: 45 bases, with reading frame beginning at the first base. This receptor chain uses TRBV5-6 and TRBJ2-5, with 8 central nucleotides matching TRBD2. Specimen: PBMCs. The TCR sequence derives from a human donor in good health (CMV status not recorded). Some clones in this sample may be carry-over from other donors' samples. CDR3 region: CASSLGLVGEETQYF. In nucleotide form, the sequence is TGTGCCAGCAGCCTGGGACTAGTGGGAGAAGAGACCCAGTACTTC.